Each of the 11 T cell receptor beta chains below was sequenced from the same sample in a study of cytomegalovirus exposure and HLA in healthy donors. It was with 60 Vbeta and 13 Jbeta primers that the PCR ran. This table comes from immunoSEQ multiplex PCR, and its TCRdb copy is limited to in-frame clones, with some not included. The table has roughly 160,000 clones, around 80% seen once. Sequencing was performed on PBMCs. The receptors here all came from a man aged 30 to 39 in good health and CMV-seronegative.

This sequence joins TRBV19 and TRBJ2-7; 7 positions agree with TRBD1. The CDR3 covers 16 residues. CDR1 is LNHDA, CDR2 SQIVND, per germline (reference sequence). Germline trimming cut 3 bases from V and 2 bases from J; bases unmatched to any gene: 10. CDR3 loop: CASSISSTGSPYEQYF. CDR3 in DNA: TGTGCCAGTAGTATTTCTTCGACAGGGTCCCCCTACGAGCAGTACTTC. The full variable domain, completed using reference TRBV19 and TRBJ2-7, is DGGITQSPKYLFRKEGQNVTLSCEQNLNHDAMYWYRQDPGQGLRLIYYSQIVNDFQKGDIAEGYSVSREKKESFPLTVTSAQKNPTAFYLCASSISSTGSPYEQYFGPGTRLTVT.

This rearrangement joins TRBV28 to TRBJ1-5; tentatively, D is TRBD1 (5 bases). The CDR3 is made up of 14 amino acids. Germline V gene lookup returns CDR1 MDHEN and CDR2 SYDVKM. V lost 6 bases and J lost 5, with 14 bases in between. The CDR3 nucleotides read TGTGCCAGCAGGGACACTTACGCTTATCAGCCCCAGCATTTT. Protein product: CASRDTYAYQPQHF.

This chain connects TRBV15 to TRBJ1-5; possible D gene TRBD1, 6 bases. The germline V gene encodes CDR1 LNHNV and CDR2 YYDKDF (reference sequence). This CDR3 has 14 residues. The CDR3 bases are TGTGCGACGAGACAGGTCGGTAATAATCAGCCCCAGCATTTT. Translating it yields CATRQVGNNQPQHF.

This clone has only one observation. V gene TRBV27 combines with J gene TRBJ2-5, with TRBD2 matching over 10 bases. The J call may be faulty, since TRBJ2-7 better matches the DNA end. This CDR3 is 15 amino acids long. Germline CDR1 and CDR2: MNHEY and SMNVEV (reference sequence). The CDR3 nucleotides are TGTGCCAGCAGTTTATGGCTAGCGGGAGCGAACGAGCAGTACTTC. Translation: CASSLWLAGANEQYF.

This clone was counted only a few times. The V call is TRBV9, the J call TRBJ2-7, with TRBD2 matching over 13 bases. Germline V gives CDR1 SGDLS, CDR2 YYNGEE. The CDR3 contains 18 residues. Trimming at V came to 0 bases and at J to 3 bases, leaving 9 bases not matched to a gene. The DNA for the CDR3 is TGTGCCAGCAGCGTAGACCCCGGGACTAGCGGGGTTCTCTACGAGCAGTACTTC. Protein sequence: CASSVDPGTSGVLYEQYF.

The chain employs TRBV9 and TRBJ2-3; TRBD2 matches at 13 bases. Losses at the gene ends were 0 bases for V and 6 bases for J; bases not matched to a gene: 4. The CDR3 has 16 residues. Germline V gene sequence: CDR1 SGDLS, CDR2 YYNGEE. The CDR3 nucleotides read TGTGCCAGCAGCGTAGTAGGACTAGCGGGAGCCGATACGCAGTATTTT. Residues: CASSVVGLAGADTQYF.

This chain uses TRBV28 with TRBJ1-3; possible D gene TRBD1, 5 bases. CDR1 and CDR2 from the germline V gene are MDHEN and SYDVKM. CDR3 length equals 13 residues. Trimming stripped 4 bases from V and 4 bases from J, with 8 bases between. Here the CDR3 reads CASSSGNGNTIYF. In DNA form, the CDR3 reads TGTGCCAGCAGTTCAGGGAACGGAAACACCATATATTTT.

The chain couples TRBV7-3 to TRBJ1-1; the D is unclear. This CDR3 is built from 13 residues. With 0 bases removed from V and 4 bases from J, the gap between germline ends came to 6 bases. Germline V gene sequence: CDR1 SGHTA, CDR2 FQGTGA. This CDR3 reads CASSLTSSTEAFF. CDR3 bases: TGTGCCAGCAGCTTAACCAGTTCCACTGAAGCTTTCTTT.

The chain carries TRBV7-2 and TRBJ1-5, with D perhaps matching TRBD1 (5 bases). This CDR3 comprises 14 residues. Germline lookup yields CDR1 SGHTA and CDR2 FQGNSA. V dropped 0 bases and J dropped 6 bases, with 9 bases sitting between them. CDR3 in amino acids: CASSLAPGFQPQHF. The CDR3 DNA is TGTGCCAGCAGCTTAGCCCCAGGGTTTCAGCCCCAGCATTTT.

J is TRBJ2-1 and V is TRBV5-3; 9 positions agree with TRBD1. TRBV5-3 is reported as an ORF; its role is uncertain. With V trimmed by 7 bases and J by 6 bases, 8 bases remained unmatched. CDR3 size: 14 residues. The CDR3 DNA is TGTGCCAGAGACGGGACAGGGCTGAGCAATGAGCAGTTCTTC. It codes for CARDGTGLSNEQFF.

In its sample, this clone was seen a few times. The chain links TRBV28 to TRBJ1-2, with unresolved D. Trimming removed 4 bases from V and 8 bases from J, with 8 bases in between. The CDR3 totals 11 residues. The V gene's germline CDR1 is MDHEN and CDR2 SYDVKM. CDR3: CASSSAKGYTF. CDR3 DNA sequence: TGTGCCAGCAGTTCCGCTAAGGGCTACACCTTC.